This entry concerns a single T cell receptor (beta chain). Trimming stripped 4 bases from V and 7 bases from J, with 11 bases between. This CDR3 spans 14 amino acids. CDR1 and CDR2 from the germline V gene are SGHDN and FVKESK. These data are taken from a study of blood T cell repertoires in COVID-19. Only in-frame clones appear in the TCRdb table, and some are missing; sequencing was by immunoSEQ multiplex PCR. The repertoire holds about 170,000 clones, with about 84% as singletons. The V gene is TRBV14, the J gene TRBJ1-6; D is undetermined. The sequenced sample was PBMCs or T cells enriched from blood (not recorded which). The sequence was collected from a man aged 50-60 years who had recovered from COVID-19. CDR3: CASSPPGSNSPLHF. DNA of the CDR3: TGTGCCAGCAGCCCCCCGGGATCCAATTCACCCCTCCACTTT.